This T cell receptor beta chain comes out of a study of identical twins. Study-level results: Cross-sectional statistics underpinned the conclusions; the same donors were not followed. Sequences that were out-of-frame, alpha and twin-shared displayed an excess of low generation probability.

Remarks on this clonotype: Its target is not known.

This CDR3 is built from 16 residues. Germline loops: CDR1 SGHTA, CDR2 FQGNSA. The trim removed 6 bases at V and 0 bases at J, leaving 9 bases unmatched. TCRdb called the 5' RACE reads again in MiXCR, with one record for every CDR3 protein. The data show roughly 690,000 distinct CDR3 sequences, 21% seen once. The same specimen was also included in a second study, on T cells expressing NK-cell markers. This second report adds: Evidence did not settle whether expanded NKG2C+ T cell clones targeted HCMV.

The clonotype was recovered from a woman aged 18-29 years in good health. V usage is TRBV7-2 and J usage is TRBJ2-5, with 8 nucleotides matching TRBD1. Sequencing was performed on PBMCs. CDR3 residues: CASSEAGTGYQETQYF. CDR3 sequence (DNA): TGTGCCAGCAGTGAAGCCGGGACAGGCTACCAAGAGACCCAGTACTTC.